This T cell receptor beta chain came from a study of TIL therapy for anti-PD-1-resistant metastatic lung cancer. Study at large: Most patients had lung adenocarcinoma. Study-level results: Treatment-naive, never-smoker and oncogene-addicted patients were overrepresented in this highly selected cohort.

Time point defined: pre-treatment sample, taken before nivolumab and TIL therapy. Pleural nodules or supraclavicular lymph nodes made up most of the excised metastases sampled. The libraries were made with immunoSEQ v3. Profiling relied on immunoSEQ multiplex PCR, and the TCRdb table lists in-frame clones only, not all of them. Of tens of thousands of clones listed, less than 85% are singletons. A word on this clone: What it binds is unknown.

The CDR3 length is 16 residues. Germline V lookup: CDR1 LNHDA, CDR2 SQIVND (reference sequence). Trimming removed 5 bases from V and 5 bases from J, with 19 bases in between. This receptor was taken from a person aged 25 to 79 with non-small cell lung cancer. This sample comprised tumor tissue, obtained at baseline. The chain carries TRBV19 and TRBJ1-5, with D possibly TRBD1 on 5 matching bases. The CDR3 DNA is TGTGCCAGTAGTCCCGTTGTGGGGGGGGTGGATCAGCCCCAGCATTTT. It codes for CASSPVVGGVDQPQHF.